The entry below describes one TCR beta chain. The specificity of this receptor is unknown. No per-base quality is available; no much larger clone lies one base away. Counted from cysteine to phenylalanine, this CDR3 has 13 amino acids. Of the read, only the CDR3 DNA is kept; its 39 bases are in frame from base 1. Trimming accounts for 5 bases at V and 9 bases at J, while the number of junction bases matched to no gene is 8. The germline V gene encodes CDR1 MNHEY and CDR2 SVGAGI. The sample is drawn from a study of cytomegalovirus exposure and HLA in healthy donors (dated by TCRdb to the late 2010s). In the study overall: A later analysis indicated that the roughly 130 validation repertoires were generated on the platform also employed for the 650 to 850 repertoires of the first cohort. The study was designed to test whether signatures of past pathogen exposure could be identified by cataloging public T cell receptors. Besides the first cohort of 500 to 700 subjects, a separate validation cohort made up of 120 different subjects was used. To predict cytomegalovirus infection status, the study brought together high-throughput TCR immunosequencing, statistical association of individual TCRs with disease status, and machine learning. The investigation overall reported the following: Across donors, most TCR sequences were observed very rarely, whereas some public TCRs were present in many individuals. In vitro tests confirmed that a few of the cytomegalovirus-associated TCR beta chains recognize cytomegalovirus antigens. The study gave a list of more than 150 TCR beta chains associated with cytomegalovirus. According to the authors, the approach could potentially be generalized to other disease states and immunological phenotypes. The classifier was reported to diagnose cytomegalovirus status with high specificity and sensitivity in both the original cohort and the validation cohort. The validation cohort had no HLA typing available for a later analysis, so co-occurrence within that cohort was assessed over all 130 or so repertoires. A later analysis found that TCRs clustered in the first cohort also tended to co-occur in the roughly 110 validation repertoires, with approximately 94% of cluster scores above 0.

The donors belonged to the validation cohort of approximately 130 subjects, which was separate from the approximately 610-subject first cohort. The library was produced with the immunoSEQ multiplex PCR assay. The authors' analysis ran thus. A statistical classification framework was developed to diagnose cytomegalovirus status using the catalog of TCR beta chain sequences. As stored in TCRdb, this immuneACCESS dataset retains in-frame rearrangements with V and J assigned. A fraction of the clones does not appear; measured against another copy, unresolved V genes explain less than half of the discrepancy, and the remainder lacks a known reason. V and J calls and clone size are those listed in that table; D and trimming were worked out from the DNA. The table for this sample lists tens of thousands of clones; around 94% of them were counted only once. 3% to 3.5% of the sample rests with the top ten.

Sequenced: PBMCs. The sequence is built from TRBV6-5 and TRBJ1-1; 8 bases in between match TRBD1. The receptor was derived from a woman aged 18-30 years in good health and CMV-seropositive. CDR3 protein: CASSPRRGRKAFF. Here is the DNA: TGTGCCAGCAGTCCCCGCAGGGGGCGGAAAGCTTTCTTT.